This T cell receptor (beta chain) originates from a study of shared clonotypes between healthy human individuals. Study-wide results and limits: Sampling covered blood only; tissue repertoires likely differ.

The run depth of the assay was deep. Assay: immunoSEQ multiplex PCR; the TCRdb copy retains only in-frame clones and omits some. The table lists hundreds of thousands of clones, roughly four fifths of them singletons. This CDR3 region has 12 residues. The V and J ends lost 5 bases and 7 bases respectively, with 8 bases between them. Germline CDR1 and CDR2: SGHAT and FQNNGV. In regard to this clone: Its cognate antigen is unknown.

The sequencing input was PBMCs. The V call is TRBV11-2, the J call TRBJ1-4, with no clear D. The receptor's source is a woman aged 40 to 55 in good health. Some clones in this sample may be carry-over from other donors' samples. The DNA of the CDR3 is TGTGCCAGCAGCCCCTCAGGTGAAAAACTGTTTTTT. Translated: CASSPSGEKLFF.